These 25 T cell receptor beta chains were sequenced from one sample in a study of OX40 agonist ivuxolimab in advanced cancers. Data came from immunoSEQ multiplex PCR; TCRdb stores just in-frame clones and leaves some out. Of some 47,000 clones listed, 80% are singletons. The material sequenced was CD4+ or CD8+ T cells sorted from blood, taken in a trial of the OX40 agonist ivuxolimab. These receptors originate from an adult with an advanced solid tumor such as melanoma, head and neck, liver or kidney cancer.

The chain has TRBV7-8 and TRBJ2-1; TRBD2 matches at 9 bases. From germline, CDR1 is SGHVS and CDR2 FQNEAQ. This CDR3 contains 17 residues. V dropped 7 bases and J dropped 7; count of bases not matched to a gene: 17. The CDR3 coding sequence is TGTGCCAGCACCCTCCCTGGTAGGAGCGGGAGGTTGAATGAGCAGTTCTTC. Amino acids: CASTLPGRSGRLNEQFF.

This chain links TRBV5-1 with TRBJ2-7; no clear D gene. The CDR3 has 14 amino acids. Trimming removed 0 bases at V and 5 bases at J, with 12 bases between. Germline V gene data show CDR1 as SGHRS and CDR2 as YFSETQ. CDR3 amino acids: CASSLGPASDEQYF. The DNA of the CDR3 is TGCGCCAGCAGCTTGGGTCCAGCGAGCGACGAGCAGTACTTC.

V and J are TRBV11-2 and TRBJ2-3; D may be TRBD1 or TRBD2 (5 bases each). Deletions cut 5 bases from V and 6 bases from J, with 18 bases between. Germline CDR1 reads SGHAT; CDR2 reads FQNNGV. There are 15 residues in the CDR3. CDR3 residues: CASSGRVAQGDTQYF. In nucleotides, the CDR3 is TGTGCCAGCAGCGGCAGGGTAGCGCAAGGGGATACGCAGTATTTT.

This clone was observed a single time. The DNA for the CDR3 is TGCGCCAGCAGCTTGGTAGACACTAGCACAGATACGCAGTATTTT. Protein sequence: CASSLVDTSTDTQYF. The V and J genes are TRBV5-1 and TRBJ2-3; no firm D call. The CDR3 runs 15 residues. The germline CDR1 and CDR2 sequences are SGHRS and YFSETQ. V dropped 0 bases and J dropped 0 bases, with 8 bases sitting between them.

This chain connects TRBV6-4 to TRBJ1-1; unclear D gene. This CDR3 has 14 amino acids. CDR1 MRHNA and CDR2 SNTAGT come from the germline V gene. V was trimmed by 0 bases and J by 0 bases, leaving 5 bases between them. The CDR3 DNA sequence: TGTGCCAGCAGTGACTCCGGTTTGAACACTGAAGCTTTCTTT. This codes for CASSDSGLNTEAFF.

CDR3 nucleotides: TGTGCCAGCAGCGTAGGAACAGACCCGAACACCGGGGAGCTGTTTTTT. As protein: CASSVGTDPNTGELFF. The chain carries TRBV9 and TRBJ2-2; D is unclear. Trimming pared 0 bases from V and 0 bases from J, leaving 9 bases between. Germline-derived CDR1 and CDR2 are SGDLS and YYNGEE. This CDR3 comprises 16 residues.

The chain is built from TRBV6-6 and TRBJ1-2; 8 bases are a match to TRBD1. Germline V gene data show CDR1 as MNHNY and CDR2 as SVGAGI (reference sequence). The CDR3 is 13 residues long. J lost 4 bases, V lost 6 bases, and 4 bases had no gene match. CDR3 nucleotides: TGTGCCAGCAGCCGCGACAGGGGCTATGGCTACACCTTC. It codes for CASSRDRGYGYTF.

This chain links TRBV29-1 with TRBJ1-1, with D maybe TRBD1 (6 bases). CDR1 and CDR2 from the germline V gene are SQVTM and ANQGSEA. This CDR3 region has 11 residues. Deletions cut 4 bases from V and 4 bases from J, with 7 bases between. DNA of the CDR3: TGCAGCGTTGTAGGGGGCACTGAAGCTTTCTTT. Amino acids: CSVVGGTEAFF.

The chain employs TRBV11-2 and TRBJ1-1; no clear D gene. The CDR3 consists of 15 residues. CDR1 and CDR2 (germline): SGHAT, FQNNGV. Trimming pared 6 bases from V and 1 base from J, leaving 15 bases between. CDR3 loop: CASRSGRAPNTEAFF. The CDR3 DNA reads TGTGCCAGCAGGTCTGGTCGGGCCCCGAACACTGAAGCTTTCTTT.

V gene TRBV25-1 combines with J gene TRBJ2-1; TRBD2 aligns across 11 bases. The V and J ends lost 7 bases and 6 bases, in that order; junction bases with no gene match: 8. The CDR3 runs 15 residues. CDR1 MGHDK and CDR2 SYGVNS come from the germline V gene. The CDR3 sequence is CASTAGLAGFNEQFF. The CDR3 region has the DNA TGTGCCAGCACCGCCGGACTAGCGGGTTTCAATGAGCAGTTCTTC.

The rearrangement joins TRBV14 to TRBJ2-3; 10 nucleotides agree with TRBD2. Unmatched junction bases numbered 7, after V lost 0 bases and J lost 4 bases. The germline V gene has CDR1 SGHDN and CDR2 FVKESK. CDR3 length equals 17 residues. CDR3 in DNA: TGTGCCAGCAGCCAAGATTGGGCTAGCGGGAGCCCAGATACGCAGTATTTT. Translating gives CASSQDWASGSPDTQYF.

CDR3 nucleotide sequence: TGTGCCAGCTCACTAGCCGGACAGGGAACCTACGAGCAGTACTTC. Residues: CASSLAGQGTYEQYF. The chain is built from TRBV18 and TRBJ2-7, with 8 bases fitting TRBD1. Trimming took 4 bases from V and 2 from J; bases not matched to a gene: 7. This CDR3 comprises 15 residues. Germline V gene data show CDR1 as KGHSH and CDR2 as LQKENI.

The rearrangement links TRBV2 to TRBJ2-7; D might be TRBD1 (5 bases). The CDR3 runs 11 residues. In germline, CDR1 is SNHLY, CDR2 FYNNEI. V was trimmed by 6 bases and J by 7 bases, leaving 10 bases between them. CDR3 DNA sequence: TGTGCCAGCAGCTACGACAGTGAGCAGTACTTC. Translating gives CASSYDSEQYF.

This clone was seen a handful of times. V gene TRBV7-2 combines with J gene TRBJ1-2, with 7 bases lining up with TRBD1. The CDR3 is 16 amino acids. The V segment lost 4 bases and the J segment 8 bases; nucleotides outside the gene matches: 16. The V gene's germline CDR1 is SGHTA and CDR2 FQGNSA. The CDR3 region has the DNA TGTGCCAGCAGCTCTTTCCGGGACAGTTTAAGCAACGGCTACACCTTC. Amino acids: CASSSFRDSLSNGYTF.

V gene TRBV5-6 combines with J gene TRBJ2-5; possibly TRBD1 for D (5 bases). The CDR3 is made up of 14 amino acids. Trimming cost V 3 bases and J 4 bases, with 13 bases left between them. Germline V gives CDR1 SGHDT, CDR2 YYEEEE. This chain's CDR3 is CASSSVTARETQYF. CDR3 nucleotides: TGTGCCAGCAGCTCTGTGACAGCTAGAGAGACCCAGTACTTC. Variable domain in full (rest from reference TRBV5-6 and TRBJ2-5): DAGVTQSPTHLIKTRGQQVTLRCSPKSGHDTVSWYQQALGQGPQFIFQYYEEEERQRGNFPDRFSGHQFPNYSSELNVNALLLGDSALYLCASSSVTARETQYFGPGTRLLVL.

This clone was recorded a few times. The chain recombines TRBV4-3 with TRBJ2-2, with 9 bases matching TRBD2. Germline V gene data show CDR1 as LGHNA and CDR2 as YSLEER. J gave up 2 bases and V 1 base, and 2 bases lay outside the gene matches. The CDR3 runs 16 residues. This CDR3 reads CASSQASGANTGELFF. The CDR3 DNA follows: TGCGCCAGCAGCCAAGCTAGCGGGGCCAACACCGGGGAGCTGTTTTTT.

V and J are TRBV10-2 and TRBJ1-3; no clear D. CDR1 WSHSY and CDR2 SAAADI come from the germline V gene. This CDR3 is 15 amino acids long. The V end lost 3 bases, the J end lost 0 bases, and 9 bases lay between the germline ends. The CDR3 protein is CASSDPFSSGNTIYF. The CDR3 DNA sequence: TGCGCCAGCAGTGACCCATTTAGCTCTGGAAACACCATATATTTT.

This sequence joins TRBV5-4 and TRBJ2-2, with TRBD2 identical over 7 bases. V gave up 2 bases and J gave up 5 bases; unmatched junction bases: 6. The germline CDR1 and CDR2 sequences are SGHNT and YYREEE (reference sequence). The CDR3 runs to 15 residues. In DNA, the CDR3 is TGTGCCAGCAGCTTCGGCGGGAGCGAAACCGGGGAGCTGTTTTTT. Protein sequence: CASSFGGSETGELFF.

This clone was counted only a few times. The chain links TRBV5-1 to TRBJ1-6, with D uncertain. V shed 1 base and J shed 0 bases, with 8 bases lying between them. The CDR3 has 16 residues. Germline V gene data show CDR1 as SGHRS and CDR2 as YFSETQ. CDR3 bases: TGCGCCAGCAGCTTGAGAACAAGCTCCTATAATTCACCCCTCCACTTT. Protein product: CASSLRTSSYNSPLHF.

This clone was counted only a few times. The chain couples TRBV9 to TRBJ1-2; 8 positions agree with TRBD1. The germline CDR1 and CDR2 sequences are SGDLS and YYNGEE. V was clipped by 1 base and J by 4 bases; unmatched bases: 6. CDR3 length: 15 amino acids. This chain's CDR3 is CASSVSDTGGYGYTF. The CDR3 DNA reads as TGTGCCAGCAGCGTAAGTGATACAGGGGGCTATGGCTACACCTTC. Filled out from reference TRBV9 and TRBJ1-2, the complete variable domain reads DSGVTQTPKHLITATGQRVTLRCSPRSGDLSVYWYQQSLDQGLQFLIQYYNGEERAKGNILERFSAQQFPDLHSELNLSSLELGDSALYFCASSVSDTGGYGYTFGSGTRLTVV.

This chain connects TRBV19 to TRBJ1-2, with D maybe TRBD1 (6 bases). V lost 4 bases to trimming and J lost 7 bases, with 13 bases between them. Germline V gene sequence: CDR1 LNHDA, CDR2 SQIVND (reference sequence). The length of the CDR3 is 13 residues. In DNA form, the CDR3 reads TGTGCCAGTAGTACACCAGGGGTACGTGGCTACACCTTC. Protein product: CASSTPGVRGYTF. Full variable domain (missing parts from reference TRBV19 and TRBJ1-2): DGGITQSPKYLFRKEGQNVTLSCEQNLNHDAMYWYRQDPGQGLRLIYYSQIVNDFQKGDIAEGYSVSREKKESFPLTVTSAQKNPTAFYLCASSTPGVRGYTFGSGTRLTVV.

This rearrangement joins TRBV11-2 to TRBJ2-5; no clear D. The CDR3 is 11 residues long. Germline CDR1 reads SGHAT; CDR2 reads FQNNGV. The V gene lost 5 bases and the J gene lost 4 bases, with 5 bases spanning the gap. The CDR3 spells CASSQIETQYF. The CDR3, as DNA: TGTGCCAGCAGCCAGATAGAGACCCAGTACTTC.

The genes are TRBV11-2 and TRBJ2-3; the match to TRBD2 covers 10 bases. The CDR3 is made up of 17 amino acids. Germline assignment: CDR1 SGHAT and CDR2 FQNNGV. V gave up 1 base and J gave up 3 bases; unmatched junction bases: 7. In DNA, the CDR3 is TGTGCCAGCAGCTTAGGGAGGACTAGCGGAATTACAGATACGCAGTATTTT. Amino acid sequence: CASSLGRTSGITDTQYF.

This clone has only a few counts. This chain uses TRBV5-1 with TRBJ2-7; the match to TRBD1 covers 8 bases. Germline values: CDR1 SGHRS, CDR2 YFSETQ. The CDR3 sequence is 16 residues long. The trim removed 0 bases at V and 1 base at J, leaving 6 bases unmatched. As DNA, the CDR3 is TGCGCCAGCAGCTTGGGATCAGGGGGCCGATCCTACGAGCAGTACTTC. It encodes CASSLGSGGRSYEQYF.

The V call is TRBV7-6, the J call TRBJ2-3; tentatively, D is TRBD2 (6 bases). The CDR3 contains 14 residues. Germline values: CDR1 SGHVS, CDR2 FNYEAQ. The V end was cut by 4 bases, the J end by 4 bases, with 12 bases between. CDR3 bases: TGTGCCAGCAGCTCACTTCTAGCGTCAGATACGCAGTATTTT. It yields the protein CASSSLLASDTQYF.